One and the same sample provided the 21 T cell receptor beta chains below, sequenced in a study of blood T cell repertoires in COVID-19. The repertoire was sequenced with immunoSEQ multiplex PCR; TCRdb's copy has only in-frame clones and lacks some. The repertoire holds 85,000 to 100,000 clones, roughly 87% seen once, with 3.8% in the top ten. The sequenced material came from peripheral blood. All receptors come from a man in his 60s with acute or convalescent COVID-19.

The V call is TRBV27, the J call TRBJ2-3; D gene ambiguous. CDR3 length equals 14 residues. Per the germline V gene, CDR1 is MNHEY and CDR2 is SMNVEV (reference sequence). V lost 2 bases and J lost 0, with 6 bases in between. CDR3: CASSLGQSTDTQYF. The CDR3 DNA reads TGTGCCAGCAGTTTAGGGCAGAGCACAGATACGCAGTATTTT.

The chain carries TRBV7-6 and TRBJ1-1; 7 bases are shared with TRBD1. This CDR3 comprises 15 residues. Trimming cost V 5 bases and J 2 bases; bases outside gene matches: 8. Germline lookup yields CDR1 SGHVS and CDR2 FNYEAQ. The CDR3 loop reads CASSPTTGSNTEAFF. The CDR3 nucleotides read TGTGCCAGCAGCCCGACGACAGGGTCTAACACTGAAGCTTTCTTT.

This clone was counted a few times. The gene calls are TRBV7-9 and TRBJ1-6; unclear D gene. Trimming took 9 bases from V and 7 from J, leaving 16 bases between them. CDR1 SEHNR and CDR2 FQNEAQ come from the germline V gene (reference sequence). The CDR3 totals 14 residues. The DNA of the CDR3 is TGTGCCAGTTCGGCCCTGGGTAGCAATTCACCCCTCCACTTT. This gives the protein CASSALGSNSPLHF.

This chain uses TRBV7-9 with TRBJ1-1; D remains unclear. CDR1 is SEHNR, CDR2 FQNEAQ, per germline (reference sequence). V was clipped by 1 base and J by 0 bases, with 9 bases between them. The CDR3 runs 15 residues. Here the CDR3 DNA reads TGTGCCAGCAGCTTAGATATGCGAATGAACACTGAAGCTTTCTTT. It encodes CASSLDMRMNTEAFF.

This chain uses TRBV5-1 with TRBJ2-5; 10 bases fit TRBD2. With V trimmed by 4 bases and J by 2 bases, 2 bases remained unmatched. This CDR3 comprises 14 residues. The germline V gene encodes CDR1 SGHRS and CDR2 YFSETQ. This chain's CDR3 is CASSHSGGQETQYF. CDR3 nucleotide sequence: TGCGCCAGCAGCCATAGCGGGGGGCAAGAGACCCAGTACTTC.

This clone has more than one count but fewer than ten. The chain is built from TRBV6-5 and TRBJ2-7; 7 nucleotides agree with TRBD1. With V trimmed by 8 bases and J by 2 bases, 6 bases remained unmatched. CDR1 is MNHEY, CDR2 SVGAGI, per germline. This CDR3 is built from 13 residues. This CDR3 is CASGDSPPYEQYF. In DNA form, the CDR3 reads TGTGCCAGCGGGGACAGTCCACCCTACGAGCAGTACTTC.

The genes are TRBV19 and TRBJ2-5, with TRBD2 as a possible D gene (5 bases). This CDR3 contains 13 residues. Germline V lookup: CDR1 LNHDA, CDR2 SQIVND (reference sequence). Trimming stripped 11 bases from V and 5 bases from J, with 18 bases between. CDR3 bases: TGTGCCTGCCGGACCTCCCCGGGGGAGACCCAGTACTTC. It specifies CACRTSPGETQYF.

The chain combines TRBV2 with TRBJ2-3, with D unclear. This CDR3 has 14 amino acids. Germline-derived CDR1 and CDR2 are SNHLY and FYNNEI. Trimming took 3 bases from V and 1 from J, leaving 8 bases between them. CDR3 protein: CASSDGQGTDTQYF. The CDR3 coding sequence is TGTGCCAGCAGTGACGGTCAGGGCACAGATACGCAGTATTTT.

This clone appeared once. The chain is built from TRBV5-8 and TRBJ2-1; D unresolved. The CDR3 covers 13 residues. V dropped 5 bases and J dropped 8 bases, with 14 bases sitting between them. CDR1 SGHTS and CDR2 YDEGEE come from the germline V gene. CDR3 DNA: TGTGCCAGCAGGCTCTTTACAGTGCATGAGCAGTTCTTC. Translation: CASRLFTVHEQFF.

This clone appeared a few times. The CDR3: CASTLSYNSPLHF. The CDR3 nucleotides are TGTGCCAGCACCCTCTCCTATAATTCACCCCTCCACTTT. J is TRBJ1-6 and V is TRBV12-3 or TRBV12-4; unclear D gene. V lost 7 bases to trimming and J lost 0 bases, with 4 bases between them. There are 13 residues in the CDR3.

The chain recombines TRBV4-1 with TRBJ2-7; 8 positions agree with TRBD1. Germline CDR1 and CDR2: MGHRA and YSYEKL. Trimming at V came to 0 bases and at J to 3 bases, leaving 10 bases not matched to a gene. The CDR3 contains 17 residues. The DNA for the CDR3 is TGCGCCAGCAGCCAAGATCCCCCTCAGGGGGCAGTCTACGAGCAGTACTTC. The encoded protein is CASSQDPPQGAVYEQYF.

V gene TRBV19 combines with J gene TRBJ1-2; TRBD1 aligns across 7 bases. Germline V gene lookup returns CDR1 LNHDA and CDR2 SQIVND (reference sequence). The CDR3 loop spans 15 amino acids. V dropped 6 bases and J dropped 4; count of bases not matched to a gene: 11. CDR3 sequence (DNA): TGTGCCAGTAGAGGACTATTAACAGGGGTCTATGGCTACACCTTC. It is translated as CASRGLLTGVYGYTF.

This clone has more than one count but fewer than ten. The CDR3 is CASSQVGGAAGPLHF. Here the CDR3 DNA reads TGTGCCAGCAGCCAAGTAGGAGGGGCTGCGGGACCCCTCCACTTT. The V gene is TRBV3-1 (or the pseudogene TRBV3-2), the J gene TRBJ1-6; tentatively, D is TRBD1 (5 bases). The CDR3 extends over 15 amino acids. CDR1 LGHDT and CDR2 YNNKEL come from the germline V gene (reference sequence). Between the trimmed V and J ends, which lost 1 base and 12 bases, there was a span of 16 bases.

The CDR3 is CASSKKGQGENQPQHF. The CDR3 DNA reads as TGTGCCAGCAGTAAAAAGGGACAGGGGGAAAATCAGCCCCAGCATTTT. V and J are TRBV6-6 and TRBJ1-5, with TRBD1 matching 11 bases. V lost 5 bases and J lost 4; bases outside the gene matches: 7. CDR3 length: 16 residues. Per the germline V gene, CDR1 is MNHNY and CDR2 is SVGAGI (reference sequence).

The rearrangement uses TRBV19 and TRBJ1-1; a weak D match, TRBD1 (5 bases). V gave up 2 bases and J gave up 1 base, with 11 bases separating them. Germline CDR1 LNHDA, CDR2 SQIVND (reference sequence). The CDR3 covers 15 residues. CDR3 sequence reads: CASSIQGSGNTEAFF. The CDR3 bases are TGTGCCAGTAGTATACAGGGATCAGGGAACACTGAAGCTTTCTTT. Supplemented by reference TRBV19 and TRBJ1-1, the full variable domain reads DGGITQSPKYLFRKEGQNVTLSCEQNLNHDAMYWYRQDPGQGLRLIYYSQIVNDFQKGDIAEGYSVSREKKESFPLTVTSAQKNPTAFYLCASSIQGSGNTEAFFGQGTRLTVV.

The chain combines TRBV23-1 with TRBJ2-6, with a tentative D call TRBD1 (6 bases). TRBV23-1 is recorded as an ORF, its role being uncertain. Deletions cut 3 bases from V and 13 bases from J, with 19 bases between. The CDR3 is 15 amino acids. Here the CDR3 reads CASSHLGQPGRVLTF. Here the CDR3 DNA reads TGCGCCAGCAGTCACCTTGGACAGCCAGGCAGAGTCCTGACTTTC.

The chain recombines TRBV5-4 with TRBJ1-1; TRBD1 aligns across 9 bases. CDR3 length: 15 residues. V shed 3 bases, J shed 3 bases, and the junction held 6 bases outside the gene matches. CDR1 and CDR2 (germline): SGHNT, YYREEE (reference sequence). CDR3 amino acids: CASSSLGQGHTEAFF. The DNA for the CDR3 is TGTGCCAGCAGCTCGTTGGGACAGGGACACACTGAAGCTTTCTTT.

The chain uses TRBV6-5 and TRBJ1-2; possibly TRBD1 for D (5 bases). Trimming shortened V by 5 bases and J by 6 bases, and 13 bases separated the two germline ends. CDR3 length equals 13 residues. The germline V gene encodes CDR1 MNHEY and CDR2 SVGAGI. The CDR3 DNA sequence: TGTGCCAGCAGTCGGACAAGGAGTGATGGCTACACCTTC. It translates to CASSRTRSDGYTF.

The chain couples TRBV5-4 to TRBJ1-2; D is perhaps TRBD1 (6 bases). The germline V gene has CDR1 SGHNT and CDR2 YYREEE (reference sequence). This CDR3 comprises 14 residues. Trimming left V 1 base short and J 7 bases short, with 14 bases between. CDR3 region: CASSLLDSSRGYTF. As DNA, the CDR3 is TGTGCCAGCAGCTTGTTGGACAGTTCTCGTGGCTACACCTTC.

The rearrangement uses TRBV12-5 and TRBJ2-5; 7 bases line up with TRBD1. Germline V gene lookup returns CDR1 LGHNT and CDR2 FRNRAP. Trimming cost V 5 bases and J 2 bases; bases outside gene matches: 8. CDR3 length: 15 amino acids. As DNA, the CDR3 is TGTGCTAGTGGTCTCCGACAGGGCCAACAAGAGACCCAGTACTTC. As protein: CASGLRQGQQETQYF.

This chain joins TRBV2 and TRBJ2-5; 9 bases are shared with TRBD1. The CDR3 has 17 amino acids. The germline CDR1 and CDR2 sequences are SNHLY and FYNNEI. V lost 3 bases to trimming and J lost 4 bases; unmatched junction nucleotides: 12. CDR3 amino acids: CASSDLPGQGYRETQYF. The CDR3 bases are TGTGCCAGCAGTGACCTGCCGGGACAGGGATATCGAGAGACCCAGTACTTC. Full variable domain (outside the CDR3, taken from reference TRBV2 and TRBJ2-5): EPEVTQTPSHQVTQMGQEVILRCVPISNHLYFYWYRQILGQKVEFLVSFYNNEISEKSEIFDDQFSVERPDGSNFTLKIRSTKLEDSAMYFCASSDLPGQGYRETQYFGPGTRLLVL.